There are a few counts of the clone carrying this T cell receptor (beta chain). Its specificity is not known. The V end lost 7 bases, the J end lost 4 bases, and 14 bases lay between the germline ends. The V gene's germline CDR1 is SGHVS and CDR2 FNYEAQ. CDR3 length: 13 amino acids. The data are from a study of beta chain features in type 1 diabetes. Background on the study: Cell yields, age and gender were similar between patients and healthy donors. The number of sorted cells examined across all samples was under 140,000,000. The study, taken as a whole, reports: All four CD4+ subsets of Type 1 diabetes patients contained TCRB CDR3s that were moderately but significantly shorter.

Reverse transcription of all isolated RNA meant that expressed TCRB transcripts were sequenced. Method: immunoSEQ multiplex PCR; TCRdb's copy keeps in-frame clones and lacks some. The sample lists around 250,000 clones, 13% to 15% occurring once. Central memory, naive, regulatory and stem cell-like memory CD4+ cells were sorted by CD45RO/CCR7/CD25/CD127/CD95/CD27. The source is a woman in her thirties or forties in good health. Sequencing used naive CD4+ T cells from blood. The V gene is TRBV7-6, the J gene TRBJ2-7; maybe TRBD1 (6 bases). This CDR3 reads CASTSMGAYEQYF. The CDR3 bases are TGTGCCAGCACCTCCATGGGGGCGTACGAGCAGTACTTC.